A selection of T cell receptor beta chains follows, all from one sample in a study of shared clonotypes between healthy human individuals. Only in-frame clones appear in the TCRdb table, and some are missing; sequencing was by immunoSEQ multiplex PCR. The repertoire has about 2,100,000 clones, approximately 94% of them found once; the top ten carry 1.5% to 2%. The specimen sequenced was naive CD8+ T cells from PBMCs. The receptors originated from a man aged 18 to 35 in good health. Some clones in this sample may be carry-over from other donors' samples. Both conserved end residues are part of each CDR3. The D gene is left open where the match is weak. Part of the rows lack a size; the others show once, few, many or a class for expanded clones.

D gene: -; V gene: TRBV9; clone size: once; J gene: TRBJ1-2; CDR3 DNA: TGTGCCAGCAGCGGAGAGAAGTCTAACTATGGCTACACCTTC; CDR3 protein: CASSGEKSNYGYTF
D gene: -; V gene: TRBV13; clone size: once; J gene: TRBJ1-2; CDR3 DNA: TGTGCCAGCAGCTTAACAGAAGGGAGAGGTTATGGCTACACCTTC; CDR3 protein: CASSLTEGRGYGYTF
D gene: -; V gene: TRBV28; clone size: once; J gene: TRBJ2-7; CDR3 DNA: TGTGCCAGCAGTTTACGGGCCCTCTACGAGCAGTACTTC; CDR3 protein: CASSLRALYEQYF
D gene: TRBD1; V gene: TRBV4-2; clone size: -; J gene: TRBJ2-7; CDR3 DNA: TGTGCCAGCAGCCAGGGGACAGGCCTGTCCTACGAGCAGTACTTC; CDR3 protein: CASSQGTGLSYEQYF
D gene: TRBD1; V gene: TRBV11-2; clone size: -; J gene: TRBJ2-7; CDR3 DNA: TGTGCCAGCGGGGGACAGGCCACCTACGAGCAGTACTTC; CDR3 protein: CASGGQATYEQYF
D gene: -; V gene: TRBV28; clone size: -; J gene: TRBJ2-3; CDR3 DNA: TGTGCCAGCTCCACTGTCGATTTCGATACGCAGTATTTT; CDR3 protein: CASSTVDFDTQYF
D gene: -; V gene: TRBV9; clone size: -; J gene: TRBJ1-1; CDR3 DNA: TGTGCCAGCAGCTTGACAGAGAACACTGAAGCTTTCTTT; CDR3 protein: CASSLTENTEAFF
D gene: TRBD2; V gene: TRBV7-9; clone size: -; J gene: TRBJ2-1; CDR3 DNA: TGTGCCAGCAGCTTAGATTTGGCTAGCGGGGCCCCCTACAATGAGCAGTTCTTC; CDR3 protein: CASSLDLASGAPYNEQFF
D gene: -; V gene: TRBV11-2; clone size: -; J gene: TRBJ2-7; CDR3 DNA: TGTGCCAGCAGCTCGGGACCCCCCTACGAGCAGTACTTC; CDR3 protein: CASSSGPPYEQYF
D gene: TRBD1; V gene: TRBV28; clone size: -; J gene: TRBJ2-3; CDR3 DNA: TGTGCCAGCGGGAACCAGGGGGCTCGGATTACAGATACGCAGTATTTT; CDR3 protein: CASGNQGARITDTQYF
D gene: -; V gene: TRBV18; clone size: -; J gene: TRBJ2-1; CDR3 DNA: TGTGCCAGCTCACCAGAAGCAGGGCGGGGAGAGCAGTTCTTC; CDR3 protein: CASSPEAGRGEQFF
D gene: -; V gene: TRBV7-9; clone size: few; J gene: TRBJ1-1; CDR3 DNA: TGTGCCAGCAGCGGGACGCCTAACACTGAAGCTTTCTTT; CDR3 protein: CASSGTPNTEAFF
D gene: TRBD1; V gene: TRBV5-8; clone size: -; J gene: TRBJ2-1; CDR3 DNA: TGTGCCAGCAGCATAGGGACAGCTTCGTACAATGAGCAGTTCTTC; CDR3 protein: CASSIGTASYNEQFF
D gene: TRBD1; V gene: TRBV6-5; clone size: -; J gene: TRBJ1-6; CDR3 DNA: TGTGCCAGCAGGACGGCAGACAGGGCTAATTCACCCCTCCACTTT; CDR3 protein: CASRTADRANSPLHF
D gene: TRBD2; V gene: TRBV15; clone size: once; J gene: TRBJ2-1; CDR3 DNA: TGTGCCACCCGAGAAGGGACTAGCTCCTACAATGAGCAGTTCTTC; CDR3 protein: CATREGTSSYNEQFF
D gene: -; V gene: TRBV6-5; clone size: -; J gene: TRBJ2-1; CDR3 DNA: TGTGCCAGCAGACCCGGGCCCTCACCCTACAATGAGCAGTTCTTC; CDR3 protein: CASRPGPSPYNEQFF
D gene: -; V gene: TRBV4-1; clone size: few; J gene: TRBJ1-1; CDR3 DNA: TGCGCCAGCAGCCAAGATCCAGTAAACACTGAAGCTTTCTTT; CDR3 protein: CASSQDPVNTEAFF
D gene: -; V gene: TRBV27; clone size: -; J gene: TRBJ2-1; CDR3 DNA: TGTGCCAGCAGTTCACCCTTCCATGAGCAGTTCTTC; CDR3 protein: CASSSPFHEQFF
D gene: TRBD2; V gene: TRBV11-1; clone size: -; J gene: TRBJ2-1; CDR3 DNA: TGTGCCAGCAGCATCGGACTAGCGGGAGTTATGTTCAATGAGCAGTTCTTC; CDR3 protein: CASSIGLAGVMFNEQFF
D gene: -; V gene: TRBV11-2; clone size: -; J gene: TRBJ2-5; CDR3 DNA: TGTGCCAGCAGCCCGGGACGGGACCTACTCGCTAAGTACTTC; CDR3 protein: CASSPGRDLLAKYF
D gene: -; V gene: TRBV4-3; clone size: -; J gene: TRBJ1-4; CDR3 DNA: TGCGCCAGCAGCCCAACTGGGGAGCCCGGATTTAATAATGAAAAACTGTTTTTT; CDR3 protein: CASSPTGEPGFNNEKLFF
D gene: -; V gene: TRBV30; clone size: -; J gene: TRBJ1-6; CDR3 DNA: TGTGCCTGGGGGACACTTAATTCACCCCTCCACTTT; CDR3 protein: CAWGTLNSPLHF
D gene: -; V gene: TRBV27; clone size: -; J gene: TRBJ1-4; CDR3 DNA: TGTGCCAGCAGTTTGGGGGTTCAGGGTAATGAAAAACTGTTTTTT; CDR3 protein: CASSLGVQGNEKLFF
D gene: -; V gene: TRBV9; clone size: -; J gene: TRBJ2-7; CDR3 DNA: TGTGCCAGCAGCGTAGGGGCTTCTGCCCCCTACGAGCAGTACTTC; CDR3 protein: CASSVGASAPYEQYF
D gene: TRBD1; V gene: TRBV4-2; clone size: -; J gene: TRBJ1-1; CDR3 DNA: TGTGCCAGCAGCCACGCCGGGACAGGGGACACTGAAGCTTTCTTT; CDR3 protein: CASSHAGTGDTEAFF
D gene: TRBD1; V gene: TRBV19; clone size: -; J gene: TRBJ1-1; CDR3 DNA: TGTGCCACTTATTCAGGACAGGGCTTTTTGCGAGCTTTCTTT; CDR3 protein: CATYSGQGFLRAFF
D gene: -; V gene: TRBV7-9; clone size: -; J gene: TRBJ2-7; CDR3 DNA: TGTGCCAGCAGCTTACCGACAGCAACCTCCTACGAGCAGTACTTC; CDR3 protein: CASSLPTATSYEQYF
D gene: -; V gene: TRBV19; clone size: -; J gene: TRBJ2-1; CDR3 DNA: TGTGCCAGTATGGGAGTCGGGACTTATCCCTACAATGAGCAGTTCTTC; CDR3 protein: CASMGVGTYPYNEQFF
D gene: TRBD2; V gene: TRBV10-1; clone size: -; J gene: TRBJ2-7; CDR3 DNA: TGCGCCAGCAGTCCAGCGGGGGAGGCCTACGAGCAGTACTTC; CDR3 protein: CASSPAGEAYEQYF
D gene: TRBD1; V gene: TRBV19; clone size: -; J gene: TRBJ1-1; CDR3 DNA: TGTGCCAGTAGTTTTCTCGGGGGACAGGAAGCTTTCTTT; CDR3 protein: CASSFLGGQEAFF
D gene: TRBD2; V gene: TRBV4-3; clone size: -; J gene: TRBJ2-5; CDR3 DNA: TGCGCCAGCAGCCCCCGGGCGGGAGGGATTCTCCCCCAGTACTTC; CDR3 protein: CASSPRAGGILPQYF
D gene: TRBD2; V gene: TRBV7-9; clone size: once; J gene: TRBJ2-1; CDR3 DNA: TGTGCCAGCAGCCGCGGGGGTACTAGCGGGAGGACCTCCTACAATGAGCAGTTCTTC; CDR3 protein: CASSRGGTSGRTSYNEQFF
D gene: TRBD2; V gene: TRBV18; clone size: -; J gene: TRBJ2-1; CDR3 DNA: TGTGCCAGCTCACGACCTAGGAAGCGGGAGGGGTCCTACAATGAGCAGTTCTTC; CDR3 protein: CASSRPRKREGSYNEQFF
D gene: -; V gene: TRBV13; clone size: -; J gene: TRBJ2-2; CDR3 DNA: TGTGCCAGCAACTTCTGGGGACTTCTGAACACCGGGGAGCTGTTTTTT; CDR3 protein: CASNFWGLLNTGELFF
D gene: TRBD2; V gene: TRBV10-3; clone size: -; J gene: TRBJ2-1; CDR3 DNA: TGTGCCATCAGCCAATTTACTAGCGGGATGGGGAATGAGCAGTTCTTC; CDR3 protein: CAISQFTSGMGNEQFF
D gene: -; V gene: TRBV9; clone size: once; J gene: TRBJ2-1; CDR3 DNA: TGTGCCAGCAGCGTAGAGGGACTCACCTTGGGGAATGAGCAGTTCTTC; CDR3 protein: CASSVEGLTLGNEQFF
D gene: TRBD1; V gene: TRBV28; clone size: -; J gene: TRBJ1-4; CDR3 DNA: TGTGCCAGCAGACCAACAGGGGGCGAAAAACTGTTTTTT; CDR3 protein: CASRPTGGEKLFF
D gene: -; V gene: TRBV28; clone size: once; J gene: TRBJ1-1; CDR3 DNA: TGTGCCAGGAGCAGGGATGAAGGGGCTGAAGCTTTCTTT; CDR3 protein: CARSRDEGAEAFF
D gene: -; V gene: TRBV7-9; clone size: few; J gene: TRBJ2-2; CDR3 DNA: TGTGCCAGCAGCTTAGCGGTCGGGGAGCTGTTTTTT; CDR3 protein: CASSLAVGELFF
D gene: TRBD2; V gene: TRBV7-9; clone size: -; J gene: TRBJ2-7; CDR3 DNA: TGTGCCAGCAGCAGAGGACTAGCGGGAGTGGGCGAGCAGTACTTC; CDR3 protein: CASSRGLAGVGEQYF
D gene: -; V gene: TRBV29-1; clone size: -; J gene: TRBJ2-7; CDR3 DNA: TGCAGCGCCGAGGTGGGTTCAAGCTCCTACGAGCAGTACTTC; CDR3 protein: CSAEVGSSSYEQYF
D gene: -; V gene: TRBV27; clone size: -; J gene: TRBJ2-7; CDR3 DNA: TGTGCCAGCAGTTTAGGAGGGAGTTCCCACGAGCAGTACTTC; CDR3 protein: CASSLGGSSHEQYF
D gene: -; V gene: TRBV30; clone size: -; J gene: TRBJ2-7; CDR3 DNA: TGTGCCTGGAGTTGGTCTTCCTACGAGCAGTACTTC; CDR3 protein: CAWSWSSYEQYF
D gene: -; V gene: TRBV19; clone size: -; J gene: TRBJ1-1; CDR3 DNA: TGTGCCACCACTAGGACGTTGAACACTGAAGCTTTCTTT; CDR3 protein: CATTRTLNTEAFF
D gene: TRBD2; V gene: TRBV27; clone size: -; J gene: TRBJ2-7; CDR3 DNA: TGTGCCAGCAGTTTTGGAACTAGCGGGAGCTACGAGCAGTACTTC; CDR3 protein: CASSFGTSGSYEQYF
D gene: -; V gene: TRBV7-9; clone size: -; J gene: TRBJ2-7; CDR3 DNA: TGTGCCAGCAGCTTACCAGAGACAAGGCCCTACGAGCAGTACTTC; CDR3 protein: CASSLPETRPYEQYF
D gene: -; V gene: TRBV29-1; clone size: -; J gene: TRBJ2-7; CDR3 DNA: TGCAGCGCAGGGAGTTCCTACGAGCAGTACTTC; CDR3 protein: CSAGSSYEQYF
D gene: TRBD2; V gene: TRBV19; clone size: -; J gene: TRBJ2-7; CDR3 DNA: TGTGCCAGTAGTATAGCTGCTAGCGGGGCCTACGAGCAGTACTTC; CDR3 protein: CASSIAASGAYEQYF
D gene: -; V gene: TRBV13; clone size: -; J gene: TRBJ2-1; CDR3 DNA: TGTGCCAGCAGCTTGGGCCCCCCTCTAGCCCCGGGCTCCTACAATGAGCAGTTCTTC; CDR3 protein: CASSLGPPLAPGSYNEQFF
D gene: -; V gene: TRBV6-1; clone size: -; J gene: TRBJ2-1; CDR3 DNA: TGTGCCAGCAGTGAAGCAGGCGACTTAGCGGCCAATGAGCAGTTCTTC; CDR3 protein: CASSEAGDLAANEQFF
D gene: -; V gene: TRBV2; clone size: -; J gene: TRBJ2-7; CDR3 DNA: TGTGCCAGCGGGGGCGCAGGGCTCGAGCAGTACTTC; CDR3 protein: CASGGAGLEQYF
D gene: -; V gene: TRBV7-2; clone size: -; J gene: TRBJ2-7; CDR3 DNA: TGTGCCAGCAGCTTACTCAACGGGGACGAGCAGTACTTC; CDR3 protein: CASSLLNGDEQYF
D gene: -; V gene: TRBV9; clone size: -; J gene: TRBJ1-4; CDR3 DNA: TGTGCCAGCACCCCGGGGAATAATGAAAAACTGTTTTTT; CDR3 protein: CASTPGNNEKLFF
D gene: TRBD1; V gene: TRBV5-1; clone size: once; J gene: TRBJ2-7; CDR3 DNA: TGCGCCAGCCAACTGGGGACAGGGCAATACGAGCAGTACTTC; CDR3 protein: CASQLGTGQYEQYF